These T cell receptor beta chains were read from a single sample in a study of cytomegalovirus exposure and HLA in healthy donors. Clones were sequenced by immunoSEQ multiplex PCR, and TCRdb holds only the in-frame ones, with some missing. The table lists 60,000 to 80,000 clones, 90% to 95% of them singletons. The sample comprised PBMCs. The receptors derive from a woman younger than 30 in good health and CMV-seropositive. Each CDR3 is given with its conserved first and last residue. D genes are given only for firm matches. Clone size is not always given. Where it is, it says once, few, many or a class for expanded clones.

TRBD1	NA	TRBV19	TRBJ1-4	CASSIDRDSNEKLFF	TGTGCCAGTAGTATAGACCGGGACAGTAATGAAAAACTGTTTTTT
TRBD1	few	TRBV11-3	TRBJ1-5	CASSGPGQGPQVGQPQHF	TGTGCCAGCAGCGGACCGGGACAGGGGCCCCAGGTAGGGCAGCCCCAGCATTTT
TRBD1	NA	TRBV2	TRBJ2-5	CASSRDRGQETQYF	TGTGCCAGCAGCCGGGACAGGGGGCAAGAGACCCAGTACTTC
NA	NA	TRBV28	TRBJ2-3	CASSLRGARDTQYF	TGTGCCAGCAGTTTACGGGGGGCGAGAGATACGCAGTATTTT
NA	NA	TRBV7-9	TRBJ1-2	CASSLDEGYGYTF	TGTGCCAGCAGCTTAGATGAGGGCTATGGCTACACCTTC
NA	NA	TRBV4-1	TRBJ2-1	CASSQEAAGNYNEQFF	TGCGCCAGCAGCCAAGAAGCAGCGGGTAATTACAATGAGCAGTTCTTC
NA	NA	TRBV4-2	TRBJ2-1	CASSQPHGESYNEQFF	TGTGCCAGCAGCCAGCCACACGGAGAATCCTACAATGAGCAGTTCTTC
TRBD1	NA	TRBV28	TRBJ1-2	CASSQIGTVGYGYTF	TGTGCCAGCAGTCAAATCGGGACAGTAGGCTATGGCTACACCTTC
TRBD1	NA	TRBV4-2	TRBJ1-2	CASSRPTGDYGYTF	TGTGCCAGCAGCCGCCCGACAGGGGACTATGGCTACACCTTC
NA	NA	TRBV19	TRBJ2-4	CASSISRARDIQYF	TGTGCCAGTAGTATTTCGAGGGCTAGGGACATTCAGTACTTC